This T cell receptor (beta chain) is drawn from a study of CD8 T cells in Susac syndrome. Overall study findings and caveats: The authors acknowledged that their TCR sequencing and HLA analysis involved a relatively small number of individuals.

Random hexamers were used to reverse transcribe about 0.5 to 1 ug of RNA. TCR beta CDR3 was amplified by immunoSEQ covering 54 Vbeta and 13 Jbeta. TCRdb called the immunoSEQ multiplex PCR reads again in MiXCR, with one record for every CDR3 protein. The table has around 130,000 distinct CDR3 sequences, 94% seen once. Sequencing of TCR beta was undertaken in CD8+ and CD4+ T cells derived from blood. Through negative isolation, CD4+ and CD8+ T cells were obtained, while TEMRA cells were enriched using FACS. This clonotype was observed once. What it binds is unknown. V was cut by 5 bases and J by 1 base, with 14 bases left in between. This CDR3 region has 15 residues. Germline CDR1 and CDR2: DFQATT and SNEGSKA (reference sequence).

This TCR came from a human donor in good health. The V and J genes are TRBV20-1 and TRBJ1-4; no clear D gene. Sequencing used CD4+ T cells from PBMCs. As DNA, the CDR3 is TGCAGTGCTCGACCATATAGGGAAACTAATGAAAAACTGTTTTTT. Translated, it gives CSARPYRETNEKLFF.